This TCR beta chain was captured by sequencing in a study of T cell responses to AZD1222 COVID-19 vaccine. Study-wide findings and caveats: Mapped onto spike, vaccine-associated CD4 TCRs spanned it and were dominant at 160-218 and 743-854. Females outnumbered males among donors, who were mostly white British; clonal diversity was possibly underestimated. Repertoire sampling occurred only after the peak T cell response.

CDR3 length: 13 amino acids. V was shortened by 11 bases and J by 12 bases, with 23 bases between the two germline ends. Germline CDR1 is MNHNY and CDR2 is SVGAGI (reference sequence). The repertoire was sequenced with immunoSEQ multiplex PCR; TCRdb's copy has only in-frame clones and lacks some. The table lists 150,000 to 180,000 clones, over 85% of them singletons. For this clone: Antigen: not known.

The sequenced sample was peripheral blood, obtained on day 0 of AZD1222 vaccination. This receptor was taken from an adult in good health. This chain joins TRBV6-6 and TRBJ2-1; D possibly uses TRBD1 or TRBD2 (5 bases each). The CDR3 bases are TGTGCCGGTTCATCAGAGGGGCATAGGGGGCAGTTCTTC. This codes for CAGSSEGHRGQFF.